This T cell receptor beta chain was observed in a study of blood T cell repertoires in COVID-19. How the authors handled the data: Amplified reference gene primers provided the basis for estimating nucleated cell counts. Using immunoSEQ multiplex PCR, the repertoire was profiled, and TCRdb retains in-frame clones only, with some absent. For V, J and clone size, that table is used; D and trimming come from the DNA. The data show approximately 120,000 clones, about 74% seen once. Those enrolled in Seattle joined during active infection and were followed longitudinally afterward. Sequences were obtained from peripheral blood. The source of this sequence is a man older than 75 with COVID-19, enrolled during active disease.

DNA of the CDR3: TGTGCCAGCAGCTTAGGGACCAGCGGGAGGATCCCTAGCACAGATACGCAGTATTTT. Protein product: CASSLGTSGRIPSTDTQYF. The chain couples TRBV7-9 to TRBJ2-3, with 9 positions matching TRBD2. Germline trimming cut 1 base from V and 0 bases from J; bases unmatched to any gene: 11. The CDR3 loop spans 19 amino acids. Germline V gene sequence: CDR1 SEHNR, CDR2 FQNEAQ (reference sequence).